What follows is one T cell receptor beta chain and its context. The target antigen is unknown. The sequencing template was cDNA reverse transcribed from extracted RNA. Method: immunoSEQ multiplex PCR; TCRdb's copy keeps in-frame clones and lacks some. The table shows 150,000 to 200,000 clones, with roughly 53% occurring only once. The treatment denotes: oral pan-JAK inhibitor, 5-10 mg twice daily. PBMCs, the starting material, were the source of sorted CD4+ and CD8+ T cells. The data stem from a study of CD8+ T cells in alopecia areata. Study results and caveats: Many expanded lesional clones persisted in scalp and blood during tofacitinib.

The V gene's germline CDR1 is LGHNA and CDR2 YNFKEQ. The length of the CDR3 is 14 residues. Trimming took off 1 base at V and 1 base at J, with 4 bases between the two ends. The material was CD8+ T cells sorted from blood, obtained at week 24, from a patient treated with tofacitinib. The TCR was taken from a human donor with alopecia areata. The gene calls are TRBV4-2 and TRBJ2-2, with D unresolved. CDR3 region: CASSQGRNTGELFF. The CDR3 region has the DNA TGTGCCAGCAGCCAAGGAAGGAACACCGGGGAGCTGTTTTTT.